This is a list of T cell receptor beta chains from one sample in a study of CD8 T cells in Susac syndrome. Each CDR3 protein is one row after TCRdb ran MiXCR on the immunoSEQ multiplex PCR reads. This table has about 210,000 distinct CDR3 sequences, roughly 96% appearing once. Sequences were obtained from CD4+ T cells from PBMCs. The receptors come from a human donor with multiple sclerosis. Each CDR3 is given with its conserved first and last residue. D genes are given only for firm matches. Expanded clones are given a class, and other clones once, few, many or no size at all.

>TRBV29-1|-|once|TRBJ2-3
CSVGRGTSTDTQYF
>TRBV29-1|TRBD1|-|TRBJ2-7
CSAWTGAYEQYF
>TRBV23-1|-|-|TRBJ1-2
CASSHPGPCYGYTF
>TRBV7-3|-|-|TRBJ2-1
CASSVQQNTEQFF
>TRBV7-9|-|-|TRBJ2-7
CASSLRGPSGEQYF
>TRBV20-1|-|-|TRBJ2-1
CSAPRRGASEQFF
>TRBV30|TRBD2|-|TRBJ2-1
CAWSVLTSMGEQFF
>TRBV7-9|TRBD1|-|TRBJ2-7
CASSLTGGVYEQYF
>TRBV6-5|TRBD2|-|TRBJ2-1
CASSFDGTSNEQFF
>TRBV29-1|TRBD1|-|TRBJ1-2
CSTTGGGYGYTF
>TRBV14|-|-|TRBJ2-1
CASSQDPRGEQFF